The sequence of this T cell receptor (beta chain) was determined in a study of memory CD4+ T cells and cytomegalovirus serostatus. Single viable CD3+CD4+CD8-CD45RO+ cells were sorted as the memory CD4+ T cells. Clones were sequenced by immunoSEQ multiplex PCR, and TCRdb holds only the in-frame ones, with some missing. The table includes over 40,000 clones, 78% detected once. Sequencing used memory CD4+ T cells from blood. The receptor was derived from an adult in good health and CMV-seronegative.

DNA of the CDR3: TGTGCCAGCGGGGGCCTAGCGGGGACCGGGGAGCTGTTTTTT. It codes for CASGGLAGTGELFF. V gene TRBV7-6 combines with J gene TRBJ2-2; TRBD2 matches 9 bases. CDR3 length equals 14 residues. CDR1 and CDR2 from the germline V gene are SGHVS and FNYEAQ. The V gene end was trimmed by 8 bases and the J gene end by 5 bases; junction bases not matched to a gene: 6.